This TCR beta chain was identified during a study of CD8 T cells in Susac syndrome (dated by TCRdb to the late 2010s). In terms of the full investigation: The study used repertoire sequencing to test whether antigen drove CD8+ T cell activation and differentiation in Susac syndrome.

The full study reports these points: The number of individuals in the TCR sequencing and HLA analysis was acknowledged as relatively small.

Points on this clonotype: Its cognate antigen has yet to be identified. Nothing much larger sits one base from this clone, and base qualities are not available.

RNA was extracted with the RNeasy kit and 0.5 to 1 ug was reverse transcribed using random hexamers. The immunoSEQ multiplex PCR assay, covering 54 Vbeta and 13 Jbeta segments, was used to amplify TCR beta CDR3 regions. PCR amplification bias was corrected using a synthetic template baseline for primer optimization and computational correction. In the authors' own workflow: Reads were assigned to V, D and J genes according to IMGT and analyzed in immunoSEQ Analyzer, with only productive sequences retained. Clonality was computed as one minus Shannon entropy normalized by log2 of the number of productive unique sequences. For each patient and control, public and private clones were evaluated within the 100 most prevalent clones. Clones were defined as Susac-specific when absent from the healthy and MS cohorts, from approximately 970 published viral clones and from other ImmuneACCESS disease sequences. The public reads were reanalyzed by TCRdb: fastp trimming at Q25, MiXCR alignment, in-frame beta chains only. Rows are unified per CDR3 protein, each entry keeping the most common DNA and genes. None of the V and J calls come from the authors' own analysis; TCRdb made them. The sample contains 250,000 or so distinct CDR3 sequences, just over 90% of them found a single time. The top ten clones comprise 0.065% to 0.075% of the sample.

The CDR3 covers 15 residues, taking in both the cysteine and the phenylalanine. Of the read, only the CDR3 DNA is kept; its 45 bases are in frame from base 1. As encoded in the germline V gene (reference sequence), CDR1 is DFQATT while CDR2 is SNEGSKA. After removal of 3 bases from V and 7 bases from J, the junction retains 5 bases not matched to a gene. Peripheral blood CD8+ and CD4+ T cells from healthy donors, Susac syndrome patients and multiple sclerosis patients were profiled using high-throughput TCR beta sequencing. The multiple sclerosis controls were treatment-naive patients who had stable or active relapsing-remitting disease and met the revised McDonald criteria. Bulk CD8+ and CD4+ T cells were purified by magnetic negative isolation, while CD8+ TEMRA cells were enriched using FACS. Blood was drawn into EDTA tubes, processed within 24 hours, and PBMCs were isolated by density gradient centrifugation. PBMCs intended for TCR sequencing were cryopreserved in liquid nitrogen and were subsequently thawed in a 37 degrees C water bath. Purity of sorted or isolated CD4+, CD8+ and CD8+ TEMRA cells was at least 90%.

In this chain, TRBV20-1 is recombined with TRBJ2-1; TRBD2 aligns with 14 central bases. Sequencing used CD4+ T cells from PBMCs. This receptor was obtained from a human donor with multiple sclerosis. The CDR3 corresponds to CSASRTSGRINEQFF. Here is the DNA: TGCAGTGCTAGCCGGACTAGCGGGAGGATTAATGAGCAGTTCTTC.